The 10 T cell receptor beta chains presented below share a single source sample, sequenced in a study of early T cells in non-severe SARS-CoV-2 infection. TCRdb used MiXCR to reprocess the 5' RACE reads, holding one entry per CDR3 protein. The table lists approximately 37,000 distinct CDR3 sequences, 4.5% to 5% of them singletons. The sample taken for sequencing was whole blood. Source of these receptors: an adult who was a healthcare worker with PCR-confirmed SARS-CoV-2 infection or an uninfected control (not recorded which).

V and J are TRBV5-1 and TRBJ2-7; 7 bases fit TRBD1. The CDR3 runs 14 residues. V dropped 4 bases and J dropped 4; count of bases not matched to a gene: 8. Per the germline V gene, CDR1 is SGHRS and CDR2 is YFSETQ. The CDR3 reads CASSPDRAGYEQYF. CDR3 in DNA: TGCGCCAGCAGCCCAGACAGGGCCGGGTACGAGCAGTACTTC.

The sample holds many counts of this clonotype. The chain links TRBV11-2 to TRBJ2-1; maybe TRBD2 (6 bases). V lost 3 bases and J lost 5, with 14 bases in between. This CDR3 is built from 15 residues. Germline lookup yields CDR1 SGHAT and CDR2 FQNNGV. Written as DNA, the CDR3 is TGTGCCAGCAGCTTTAAGATAGCGGAGGACAATGAGCAGTTCTTC. Amino acids: CASSFKIAEDNEQFF.

V is TRBV2 and J is TRBJ2-4; the D gene could be TRBD1 or TRBD2 (7 bases each). This CDR3 spans 15 amino acids. Trimming stripped 4 bases from V and 4 bases from J, with 14 bases between. The germline V gene encodes CDR1 SNHLY and CDR2 FYNNEI. The CDR3: CASSGAAGQKNIQYF. The CDR3 coding sequence is TGTGCCAGCAGTGGGGCAGCGGGACAGAAAAACATTCAGTACTTC.

This clonotype was seen at least ten times. The chain carries TRBV20-1 and TRBJ2-3; 10 bases are shared with TRBD1. This CDR3 contains 13 residues. CDR1 is DFQATT, CDR2 SNEGSKA, per germline (reference sequence). The V and J ends lost 5 bases and 3 bases, in that order; junction bases with no gene match: 2. The CDR3 sequence is CSAGDRGTDTQYF. CDR3 coding DNA: TGCAGTGCTGGGGACAGGGGAACAGATACGCAGTATTTT.

This clonotype appeared a few times. This chain links TRBV27 with TRBJ2-3; D uncertain. Germline V gives CDR1 MNHEY, CDR2 SMNVEV (reference sequence). V was trimmed by 6 bases and J by 6 bases, leaving 19 bases between them. The length of the CDR3 is 15 residues. In DNA, the CDR3 is TGTGCCAGCAGAGCCTGGGCGGCCCTCGAGGATACGCAGTATTTT. Translated: CASRAWAALEDTQYF.

The genes are TRBV7-3 and TRBJ1-4; a weak D match, TRBD1 (5 bases). Trimming cost V 1 base and J 2 bases, with 5 bases left between them. Germline CDR1 is SGHTA and CDR2 is FQGTGA. CDR3 length: 14 residues. The CDR3 reads CASSLRGTNEKLFF. CDR3 sequence (DNA): TGTGCCAGCAGCTTAAGGGGGACTAATGAAAAACTGTTTTTT.

The table lists this clonotype with many counts. The chain recombines TRBV20-1 with TRBJ2-5; 9 bases agree with TRBD2. Losses at the gene ends were 3 bases for V and 5 bases for J; bases not matched to a gene: 10. Germline V CDR1 and CDR2: DFQATT, SNEGSKA (reference sequence). The CDR3 consists of 15 residues. Here the CDR3 reads CSASPASGMVETQYF. DNA for the CDR3: TGCAGTGCTAGTCCGGCTAGCGGGATGGTTGAGACCCAGTACTTC.

This clonotype showed up many times. This sequence joins TRBV10-1 and TRBJ2-2; possible D gene TRBD2, 6 bases. The CDR3 consists of 13 residues. V gave up 7 bases and J gave up 2 bases, with 8 bases separating them. CDR1 WNHNN and CDR2 SYGVQD come from the germline V gene (reference sequence). The CDR3: CASMEGNTGELFF. The CDR3 nucleotides read TGCGCCAGCATGGAGGGTAACACCGGGGAGCTGTTTTTT.

This chain's CDR3 is CASSFSRGPYEQYF. In DNA, the CDR3 is TGTGCCAGCAGTTTCTCCAGGGGGCCCTACGAGCAGTACTTC. This rearrangement joins TRBV12-3 or TRBV12-4 to TRBJ2-7, with 8 bases lining up with TRBD1. Unmatched junction bases numbered 3, after V lost 3 bases and J lost 2 bases. CDR3 size: 14 residues.

The sample holds many counts of this clonotype. This sequence joins TRBV7-9 and TRBJ1-2, with D perhaps TRBD1 (6 bases). CDR3 length: 13 residues. V was shortened by 2 bases and J by 8 bases, with 12 bases between the two germline ends. Germline CDR1 reads SEHNR; CDR2 reads FQNEAQ (reference sequence). For the CDR3, the DNA is TGTGCCAGCAGCTTAAGCAGGGGTGGAGGCTACACCTTC. Protein product: CASSLSRGGGYTF.